The entry that follows covers one T cell receptor (beta chain) sequence. Antigen: not known. The sample's treatment: 19 received Ad26.COV2.S at low or high dose, single or two shots; five or six received placebo; per-sample allocation not given. The investigators took samples on day 63 after the first vaccine or placebo injection. The germline gives CDR1 SGHRS, CDR2 YFSETQ. With 1 base clipped from V and 4 bases from J, the junction kept 9 bases outside the gene matches. There are 18 residues in the CDR3. Libraries were prepared by immunoSEQ multiplex PCR; TCRdb keeps only in-frame clonotypes and omits some of them. The repertoire consists of about 280,000 clones, with more than 75% occurring once and the leading ten covering 3% to 4%. These data come from a study of Ad26.COV2.S vaccination and SARS-CoV-2 variants. General study findings and limits: Measures of TCR breadth and depth may have fallen short of total T cell responses.

This chain connects TRBV5-1 to TRBJ2-1; 12 bases are a match to TRBD2. This TCR came from a person between 18 and 65 years old who received the Ad26.COV2.S COVID-19 vaccine or a placebo. This specimen was peripheral blood, taken in a trial of Ad26.COV2.S vaccine versus placebo. The CDR3 DNA sequence: TGCGCCAGCAGCTTGTCTATCCTAGCGGGAGGGCCATACAATGAGCAGTTCTTC. It encodes CASSLSILAGGPYNEQFF.